This T cell receptor (beta chain) was identified during a study of OX40 agonist ivuxolimab in advanced cancers. Measured with immunoSEQ multiplex PCR; TCRdb has only the in-frame clones, and not every one. The sample holds about 67,000 clones, 91% seen once. CDR3 length: 13 residues. V lost 7 bases and J lost 3, with 12 bases in between. Germline V lookup: CDR1 SNHLY, CDR2 FYNNEI. The rearrangement uses TRBV2 and TRBJ1-2; D gene uncertain. Specimen: CD4+ or CD8+ T cells sorted from blood, collected in a trial of the OX40 agonist ivuxolimab. This TCR was sampled from an adult with an advanced solid tumor such as melanoma, head and neck, liver or kidney cancer. This CDR3 reads CASTEPRYYGYTF. The DNA of the CDR3 is TGTGCCAGCACCGAACCCAGGTACTATGGCTACACCTTC.